This T cell receptor beta chain emerged from a study of blood T cells in healthy people across ages. The germline V gene has CDR1 SGHRS and CDR2 YFSETQ. J lost 3 bases, V lost 4 bases, and 4 bases had no gene match. The CDR3 has 14 amino acids. The use of a sample-barcoded 5' primer and a J-beta primer mix characterized a second PCR of about 6 to 12 cycles. Using its own MiXCR run on the 5' RACE reads, TCRdb lists one record per CDR3 protein. Of around 520,000 distinct CDR3 sequences listed, about 26% are singletons. These data were also reused for a study on T cells of mothers and their children.

Material: blood. The receptor was isolated from a boy aged 2-9 years in good health. The rearrangement joins TRBV5-1 to TRBJ1-1, with TRBD1 identical over 9 bases. CDR3 DNA: TGCGCCAGCAGCGCGCGACAGGGGGACACTGAAGCTTTCTTT. Its protein product is CASSARQGDTEAFF. Looking up the rest from reference TRBV5-1 and TRBJ1-1 gives the full variable domain: KAGVTQTPRYLIKTRGQQVTLSCSPISGHRSVSWYQQTPGQGLQFLFEYFSETQRNKGNFPGRFSGRQFSNSRSEMNVSTLELGDSALYLCASSARQGDTEAFFGQGTRLTVV.